Following are 32 T cell receptor beta chains from one sample sequenced in a study of blood T cell repertoires in COVID-19. Sequencing was performed with immunoSEQ multiplex PCR; in TCRdb, only in-frame clones are kept and a portion is missing. Here the sample spans tens of thousands of clones, approximately 80% being singletons. Sequencing input: peripheral blood. The receptors were sampled from a human donor with active or convalescent COVID-19. The donor label of this sample is uncertain.

The chain recombines TRBV27 with TRBJ1-5, with D perhaps TRBD1 (5 bases). This CDR3 is built from 13 residues. In germline, CDR1 is MNHEY, CDR2 SMNVEV (reference sequence). V shed 4 bases and J shed 4 bases, with 8 bases lying between them. The CDR3 spells CASSWGGNQPQHF. In DNA form, the CDR3 reads TGTGCCAGCAGTTGGGGGGGGAATCAGCCCCAGCATTTT.

This clone was detected only once. The rearrangement links TRBV4-1 to TRBJ1-2; maybe TRBD1 (6 bases). The CDR3 is 18 residues long. Germline values: CDR1 MGHRA, CDR2 YSYEKL. V lost 0 bases and J 4 bases, leaving 21 bases between the germline ends. In DNA, the CDR3 is TGCGCCAGCAGCCAAGACTGGGGAGACAGGTCGATGAGCTATGGCTACACCTTC. Amino acid sequence: CASSQDWGDRSMSYGYTF.

There are a few counts of this clone. This chain connects TRBV3-1 (or the pseudogene TRBV3-2) to TRBJ1-3; D gene unclear. Germline V gene lookup returns CDR1 LGHDT and CDR2 YNNKEL (reference sequence). The CDR3 contains 13 residues. V lost 4 bases to trimming and J lost 7 bases, with 11 bases between them. CDR3 sequence reads: CASSPLLPNTIYF. In DNA form, the CDR3 reads TGTGCCAGCAGCCCCCTCCTACCTAACACCATATATTTT.

The J gene is TRBJ2-7, the V gene TRBV9; 8 nucleotides align to TRBD1. The CDR3 runs 13 residues. Germline assignment: CDR1 SGDLS and CDR2 YYNGEE. V gave up 0 bases and J gave up 6 bases; unmatched junction bases: 2. Here the CDR3 reads CASSVGGTGEQYF. The CDR3, as DNA: TGTGCCAGCAGCGTAGGCGGGACAGGCGAGCAGTACTTC. Combining the CDR3 with reference TRBV9 and TRBJ2-7 gives the whole variable domain DSGVTQTPKHLITATGQRVTLRCSPRSGDLSVYWYQQSLDQGLQFLIQYYNGEERAKGNILERFSAQQFPDLHSELNLSSLELGDSALYFCASSVGGTGEQYFGPGTRLTVT.

The V gene is TRBV21-1, the J gene TRBJ2-7; the table names TRBD1, a call not compared with the DNA. TRBV21-1 is marked as a pseudogene. The CDR3 is 13 residues long. CDR3 protein: CASSKQGSCEQYF. In nucleotides, the CDR3 is TGTGCCAGCAGCAAACAGGGGTCCTGCGAGCAGTACTTC.

The chain recombines TRBV5-5 with TRBJ2-5; 8 bases match TRBD1. The CDR3 is 19 residues long. CDR1 and CDR2 from the germline V gene are SGHKS and YYEKEE (reference sequence). J was trimmed by 5 bases and V by 4 bases; bases with no gene match: 22. The CDR3, as DNA: TGTGCCAGCAGCCTGGGGACAGGCAGGGGTATAGGTCGGTTCGAGACCCAGTACTTC. It encodes CASSLGTGRGIGRFETQYF.

This clone was counted a single time. V usage is TRBV9 and J usage is TRBJ2-2; TRBD2 matches 12 bases. The germline V gene has CDR1 SGDLS and CDR2 YYNGEE. Trimming removed 2 bases from V and 7 bases from J; junction bases left unmatched: 15. The CDR3 consists of 19 residues. This CDR3 reads CASSVRLAGVRNGIGELFF. CDR3 DNA sequence: TGTGCCAGCAGCGTTCGACTAGCGGGAGTTAGGAACGGGATCGGGGAGCTGTTTTTT.

The rearrangement links TRBV2 to TRBJ1-6; D gene ambiguous. V was clipped by 0 bases and J by 13 bases, with 4 bases between them. The CDR3 length is 11 residues. The germline CDR1 and CDR2 sequences are SNHLY and FYNNEI. This CDR3 is CASSEAAPLHF. The CDR3 region has the DNA TGTGCCAGCAGTGAAGCGGCTCCCCTCCACTTT.

A single count supports this clone. This chain connects TRBV4-1 to TRBJ2-3, with TRBD2 matching over 11 bases. Germline V gene data show CDR1 as MGHRA and CDR2 as YSYEKL. This CDR3 spans 16 amino acids. V lost 0 bases and J lost 6; bases outside the gene matches: 5. The CDR3 protein is CASSQDIAGGADTQYF. As DNA, the CDR3 is TGCGCCAGCAGCCAAGATATAGCGGGAGGGGCGGATACGCAGTATTTT.

This clone counts as medium-sized. The chain recombines TRBV2 with TRBJ2-7; 7 bases are shared with TRBD2. Looked up from germline, CDR1 is SNHLY and CDR2 is FYNNEI. This CDR3 spans 16 amino acids. The junction had 8 bases not matched to a gene; V was cut back by 3 bases and J by 0 bases. CDR3 region: CASSEGGLADSYEQYF. The CDR3 DNA follows: TGTGCCAGCAGTGAGGGTGGGCTAGCGGACTCCTACGAGCAGTACTTC.

The rearrangement links TRBV30 to TRBJ1-1, with D tentatively TRBD1 (5 bases). In germline, CDR1 is GTSNPN, CDR2 SVGIG (reference sequence). Trimming removed 3 bases from V and 10 bases from J, with 18 bases in between. CDR3 size: 13 residues. CDR3 sequence: CAWRGQGSGRAFF. As DNA, the CDR3 is TGTGCCTGGAGAGGTCAGGGTAGCGGAAGAGCTTTCTTT.

This clone was found a few times. The rearrangement links TRBV7-9 to TRBJ2-7; TRBD1 matches 7 bases. Germline V gene lookup returns CDR1 SEHNR and CDR2 FQNEAQ (reference sequence). The CDR3 extends over 13 amino acids. V gave up 5 bases and J gave up 3 bases; unmatched junction bases: 4. CDR3 DNA sequence: TGTGCCAGCAGCCCGACAGGGATCTACGAGCAGTACTTC. Residues: CASSPTGIYEQYF.

Comment on this clone: The sample contains more than one DNA sequence encoding this CDR3. The V gene is TRBV6-2 or TRBV6-3, the J gene TRBJ2-7, with 9 bases lining up with TRBD1. Germline V lookup: CDR1 MNHEY, CDR2 SVGEGT. Trimming removed 6 bases from V and 2 bases from J; junction bases left unmatched: 11. This CDR3 has 16 residues. For the CDR3, the DNA is TGTGCCAGCAGCTTCACCAGCGGGACAGGGCCCTACGAGCAGTACTTC. Its translation is CASSFTSGTGPYEQYF.

The J gene is TRBJ2-1, the V gene TRBV7-2; 7 bases agree with TRBD2. CDR3 length: 16 residues. V lost 5 bases and J lost 0; bases outside the gene matches: 7. The germline V gene encodes CDR1 SGHTA and CDR2 FQGNSA. CDR3 sequence: CASSMLAVSSYNEQFF. CDR3 in DNA: TGTGCCAGCAGCATGCTAGCGGTTAGCTCCTACAATGAGCAGTTCTTC.

The chain employs TRBV5-3 and TRBJ2-5, with TRBD2 identical over 7 bases. TRBV5-3 falls under the ORF class, with uncertain function. V lost 5 bases to trimming and J lost 4 bases; unmatched junction nucleotides: 17. There are 17 residues in the CDR3. The CDR3 DNA sequence: TGTGCCAGAAGTTATCGCGAGCTAGCGGAAATCGGAGAGACCCAGTACTTC. Translated: CARSYRELAEIGETQYF.

The genes are TRBV7-8 and TRBJ2-1, with TRBD2 matching 7 bases. The V gene end was trimmed by 3 bases and the J gene end by 4 bases; junction bases not matched to a gene: 3. CDR3 size: 14 residues. The germline gives CDR1 SGHVS, CDR2 FQNEAQ. The CDR3 spells CASSLSGGYNEQFF. The CDR3 coding sequence is TGTGCCAGCAGCTTGTCGGGAGGTTACAATGAGCAGTTCTTC. The full variable domain, rest sourced from reference TRBV7-8 and TRBJ2-1, is GAGVSQSPRYKVAKRGQDVALRCDPISGHVSLFWYQQALGQGPEFLTYFQNEAQLDKSGLPSDRFFAERPEGSVSTLKIQRTQQEDSAVYLCASSLSGGYNEQFFGPGTRLTVL.

This rearrangement joins TRBV6-5 to TRBJ1-2, with a tentative D call TRBD1 (5 bases). Trimming stripped 6 bases from V and 7 bases from J, with 15 bases between. The CDR3 totals 13 residues. Germline CDR1 MNHEY, CDR2 SVGAGI. The CDR3 here is CASSPPGYGGYTF. CDR3 DNA: TGTGCCAGCAGCCCGCCAGGGTATGGTGGCTACACCTTC.

This clone showed up just a few times. V gene TRBV7-6 combines with J gene TRBJ1-1; 9 nucleotides line up with TRBD1. Losses at the gene ends were 1 base for V and 4 bases for J; bases not matched to a gene: 4. Germline loops: CDR1 SGHVS, CDR2 FNYEAQ. The CDR3 is made up of 15 amino acids. CDR3 nucleotide sequence: TGTGCCAGCAGCTTAGTAGGGACAGGGACCACTGAAGCTTTCTTT. It is translated as CASSLVGTGTTEAFF.

The chain has TRBV9 and TRBJ2-3, with TRBD1 matching over 8 bases. Trimming at V came to 4 bases and at J to 4 bases, leaving 5 bases not matched to a gene. Germline V gene data show CDR1 as SGDLS and CDR2 as YYNGEE. This CDR3 has 14 amino acids. DNA of the CDR3: TGTGCCAGCAGCCCAAGGACAGGGTCAGATACGCAGTATTTT. This encodes CASSPRTGSDTQYF.

The chain joins TRBV14 to TRBJ2-4, with a tentative D call TRBD2 (7 bases). Germline CDR1 and CDR2: SGHDN and FVKESK. The CDR3 has 14 residues. Between the trimmed V and J ends, which lost 1 base and 8 bases, there was a span of 12 bases. The CDR3: CASSQGGGGDIQYF. For the CDR3, the DNA is TGTGCCAGCAGCCAAGGGGGAGGGGGAGACATTCAGTACTTC.

This clone appeared a single time. This chain uses TRBV24-1 with TRBJ1-5; possibly TRBD1 for D (5 bases). CDR3 length: 15 residues. V lost 4 bases and J 0 bases, leaving 9 bases between the germline ends. Germline V gene sequence: CDR1 KGHDR, CDR2 SFDVKD. CDR3 loop: CATSDTGPSNQPQHF. DNA of the CDR3: TGTGCCACCAGTGACACAGGCCCTAGCAATCAGCCCCAGCATTTT.

CDR3 region: CASSIGGVVETQYF. CDR3 sequence (DNA): TGTGCCAGTAGTATCGGGGGGGTGGTAGAGACCCAGTACTTC. V usage is TRBV19 and J usage is TRBJ2-5, with 8 bases identical to TRBD2. The germline V gene has CDR1 LNHDA and CDR2 SQIVND (reference sequence). CDR3 length: 14 amino acids. V lost 3 bases, J lost 4 bases, and 4 bases stayed unmatched.

J is TRBJ2-7 and V is TRBV21-1; TRBD2, the table's D call, lacks a check against the DNA. TRBV21-1 constitutes a pseudogene. The CDR3 is made up of 15 amino acids. The CDR3 reads CASGTSGSPPGKQYF. CDR3 sequence (DNA): TGTGCCAGCGGAACTAGCGGGAGCCCACCGGGCAAGCAGTACTTC.

This chain joins TRBV10-3 and TRBJ2-6, with a possible D match to TRBD1 (5 bases). The CDR3 totals 14 residues. Germline V gives CDR1 ENHRY, CDR2 SYGVKD. The V end lost 3 bases, the J end lost 2 bases, and 5 bases lay between the germline ends. CDR3 sequence reads: CAISDRAGANVLTF. The CDR3, as DNA: TGTGCCATCAGTGACAGGGCTGGGGCCAACGTCCTGACTTTC.

This clone was seen a handful of times. V usage is TRBV27 and J usage is TRBJ2-1; no clear D. V was pared by 2 bases and J by 9 bases, with 14 bases between. Looked up from germline, CDR1 is MNHEY and CDR2 is SMNVEV (reference sequence). The CDR3 is made up of 14 amino acids. CDR3 nucleotides: TGTGCCAGCAGTTTAATGGGCCCGGCTGGTGAGCAGTTCTTC. Its protein is CASSLMGPAGEQFF.

V usage is TRBV2 and J usage is TRBJ2-1, with no clear D. V lost 5 bases and J lost 10, with 12 bases in between. Germline V lookup: CDR1 SNHLY, CDR2 FYNNEI. The CDR3 covers 12 residues. The CDR3 sequence: CASSQGGPEQFF. The CDR3 region has the DNA TGTGCCAGCAGTCAAGGTGGGCCCGAGCAGTTCTTC.

The chain is built from TRBV11-3 and TRBJ2-5, with 7 bases fitting TRBD2. The CDR3 totals 12 residues. J was trimmed by 5 bases and V by 4 bases; bases with no gene match: 1. CDR1 is SGHNT and CDR2 is YENEEA in the germline V gene. The CDR3: CASSSGGETQYF. CDR3 nucleotide sequence: TGTGCCAGCAGCTCCGGGGGGGAGACCCAGTACTTC.

This clone was seen just once. The V gene is TRBV7-2, the J gene TRBJ2-5; D gene uncertain. Deletions cut 0 bases from V and 5 bases from J, with 13 bases between. The CDR3 sequence is 15 residues long. Germline CDR1 and CDR2: SGHTA and FQGNSA. CDR3: CASSLAGSPRETQYF. As DNA, the CDR3 is TGTGCCAGCAGCTTAGCTGGTAGCCCCCGGGAGACCCAGTACTTC.

V usage is TRBV4-1 and J usage is TRBJ1-2; tentatively, D is TRBD1 (5 bases). V lost 0 bases, J lost 0 bases, and 14 bases lay in between. The germline V gene has CDR1 MGHRA and CDR2 YSYEKL. There are 17 residues in the CDR3. Here the CDR3 DNA reads TGCGCCAGCAGCCAAGAGCCGAGGGGAGGGGCTAACTATGGCTACACCTTC. Its protein product is CASSQEPRGGANYGYTF.

In this sample, this clone turned up once. This chain connects TRBV11-2 to TRBJ1-2, with 10 bases fitting TRBD1. After removal of 4 bases from V and 14 bases from J, the junction contained 10 bases not matched to a gene. This CDR3 comprises 13 residues. Germline V CDR1 and CDR2: SGHAT, FQNNGV. CDR3 sequence (DNA): TGTGCCAGCAGCTCCAATGGACAGGGGGTGGGAACCTTC. As protein: CASSSNGQGVGTF.

The chain couples TRBV10-3 to TRBJ2-1; 7 bases align to TRBD2. Trimming removed 8 bases from V and 8 bases from J; junction bases left unmatched: 9. This CDR3 has 13 residues. CDR1 ENHRY and CDR2 SYGVKD come from the germline V gene. This CDR3 is CAIGGRMDHEQFF. The CDR3 region has the DNA TGTGCCATCGGCGGGAGAATGGATCATGAGCAGTTCTTC.

The chain is built from TRBV5-1 and TRBJ2-1, with D perhaps TRBD1 (5 bases). Trimming removed 0 bases from V and 5 bases from J, with 9 bases in between. Per germline, CDR1 SGHRS and CDR2 YFSETQ. The CDR3 contains 14 residues. The CDR3 coding sequence is TGCGCCAGCAGCTTGGCCGCAGGGAACAATGAGCAGTTCTTC. Translating it yields CASSLAAGNNEQFF.